The 3 T cell receptor beta chains below were found in one sample sequenced in a study of T cell responses to AZD1222 COVID-19 vaccine. Generated by immunoSEQ multiplex PCR, the TCRdb table keeps only in-frame clones and is missing some. The table records tens of thousands of clones, approximately 88% of them present only once. Sequencing used peripheral blood, obtained 28 days after the second AZD1222 dose. The source of these receptors is an adult who received the AZD1222 COVID-19 vaccine.

This clone was counted between two and nine times. The chain combines TRBV7-8 with TRBJ1-5; no definite D call. V lost 0 bases, J lost 7 bases, and 10 bases lay in between. CDR3 length: 14 amino acids. From germline, CDR1 is SGHVS and CDR2 FQNEAQ. CDR3 region: CASSLASREQPQHF. The CDR3 nucleotides read TGTGCCAGCAGCTTAGCCAGCAGAGAACAGCCCCAGCATTTT.

V and J are TRBV28 and TRBJ2-7; possibly TRBD1 for D (6 bases). Germline values: CDR1 MDHEN, CDR2 SYDVKM. V lost 3 bases and J 3 bases, leaving 12 bases between the germline ends. The CDR3 sequence is 14 residues long. The CDR3 is CASSLPGDVYEQYF. The DNA of the CDR3 is TGTGCCAGCAGTTTGCCAGGGGACGTCTACGAGCAGTACTTC.

V gene TRBV5-6 combines with J gene TRBJ2-5; no definite D call. This CDR3 is 13 amino acids long. Germline V gives CDR1 SGHDT, CDR2 YYEEEE. V was cut by 1 base and J by 5 bases, with 9 bases left in between. The CDR3 here is CASSLYSRETQYF. CDR3 nucleotide sequence: TGTGCCAGCAGCTTGTATTCCAGGGAGACCCAGTACTTC.